This T cell receptor beta chain appears in the sequencing data of a study of blood T cell repertoires in COVID-19. Sequenced by immunoSEQ multiplex PCR; TCRdb stores in-frame clones only, minus some. This sample has roughly 250,000 clones; 85% to 90% occur once, and the top ten carry about 12%. The CDR3 has 16 residues. Trimming took 4 bases from V and 3 from J, leaving 21 bases between them. CDR1 and CDR2 (germline): DFQATT, SNEGSKA (reference sequence). The specimen was peripheral blood. V is TRBV20-1 and J is TRBJ1-2; a possible D gene is TRBD1 (6 bases). The sequence derives from a woman under 40 with COVID-19, enrolled during active disease. This CDR3 is CSATEGQGKKYYGYTF. CDR3 coding DNA: TGCAGTGCTACTGAGGGACAAGGGAAAAAGTACTATGGCTACACCTTC.